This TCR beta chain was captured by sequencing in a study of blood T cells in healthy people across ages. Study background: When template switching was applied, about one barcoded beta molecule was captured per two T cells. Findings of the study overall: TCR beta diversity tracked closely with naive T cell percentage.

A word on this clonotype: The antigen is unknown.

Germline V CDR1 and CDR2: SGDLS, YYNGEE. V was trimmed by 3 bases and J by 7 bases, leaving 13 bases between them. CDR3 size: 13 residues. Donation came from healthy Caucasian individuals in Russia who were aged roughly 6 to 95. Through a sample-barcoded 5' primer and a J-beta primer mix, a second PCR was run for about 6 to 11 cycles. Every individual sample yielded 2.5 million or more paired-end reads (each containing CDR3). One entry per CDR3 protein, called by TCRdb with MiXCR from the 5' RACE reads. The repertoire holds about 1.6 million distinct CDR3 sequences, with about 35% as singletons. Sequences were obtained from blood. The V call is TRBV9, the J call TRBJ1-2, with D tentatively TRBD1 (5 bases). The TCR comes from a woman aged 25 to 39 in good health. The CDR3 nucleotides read TGTGCCAGCAGCGCAAATAGGGACCTTGGCTACACCTTC. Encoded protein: CASSANRDLGYTF. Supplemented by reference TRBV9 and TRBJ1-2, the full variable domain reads DSGVTQTPKHLITATGQRVTLRCSPRSGDLSVYWYQQSLDQGLQFLIQYYNGEERAKGNILERFSAQQFPDLHSELNLSSLELGDSALYFCASSANRDLGYTFGSGTRLTVV.